This T cell receptor beta chain was sequenced during a study of PD-1 blockade in mismatch repair-deficient tumors. Overall study results and limits: All three positive peptides came from frameshift mutations, yielding 142 blood TCRs.

A note on this clone: The antigen remains unidentified.

The time point here: roughly 9-day in vitro stimulation with candidate neoantigen peptide 5. Cells were stimulated around 10 days with each of over five ELISpot-reactive neoantigens. CDR1 is MGHRA and CDR2 is YSYEKL in the germline V gene. Trimming shortened V by 8 bases and J by 0 bases, and 11 bases separated the two germline ends. The CDR3 covers 14 residues. Here immunoSEQ multiplex PCR was the method, and the copy in TCRdb shows in-frame clones only, minus some. This table has about 15,000 clones, 84% appearing once. V gene TRBV4-1 combines with J gene TRBJ1-3, with D perhaps TRBD1 (5 bases). The TCR comes from an adult with mismatch repair-deficient cancer. The sequencing here drew on cells cultured in vitro, taken from a patient treated with pembrolizumab. CDR3 DNA: TGCGCCAGCGGAGAGGGGAGCTCTGGAAACACCATATATTTT. Amino acids: CASGEGSSGNTIYF.